The sequence of this TCR beta chain was determined in a study of control samples from healthy donors and cancer patients. Unmatched junction bases numbered 8, after V lost 7 bases and J lost 5 bases. The CDR3 covers 14 residues. Germline CDR1 SNHLY, CDR2 FYNNEI. Produced via immunoSEQ multiplex PCR; TCRdb's table is partial and in-frame only. The table includes 100,000 to 110,000 clones, roughly 90% detected once. This clonotype was obtained from a woman in her forties or fifties in good health. This chain uses TRBV2 with TRBJ2-5, with TRBD1 matching 9 bases. Specimen: blood. CDR3 sequence (DNA): TGTGCCAGCACCTTACAGGGGGCGCGCGAGACCCAGTACTTC. Amino acid sequence: CASTLQGARETQYF.